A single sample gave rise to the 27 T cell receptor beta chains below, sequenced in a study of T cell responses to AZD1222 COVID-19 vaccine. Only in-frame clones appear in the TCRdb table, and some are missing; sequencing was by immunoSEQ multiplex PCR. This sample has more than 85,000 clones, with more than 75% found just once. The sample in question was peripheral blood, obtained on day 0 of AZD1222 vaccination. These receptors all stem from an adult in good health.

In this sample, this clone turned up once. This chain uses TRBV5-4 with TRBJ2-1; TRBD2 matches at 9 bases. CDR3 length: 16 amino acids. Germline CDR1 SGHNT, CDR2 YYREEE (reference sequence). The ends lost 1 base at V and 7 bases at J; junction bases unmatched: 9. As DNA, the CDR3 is TGTGCCAGCAGCTTGTCGGCGGGAGGGCCCTGGAATGAGCAGTTCTTC. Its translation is CASSLSAGGPWNEQFF.

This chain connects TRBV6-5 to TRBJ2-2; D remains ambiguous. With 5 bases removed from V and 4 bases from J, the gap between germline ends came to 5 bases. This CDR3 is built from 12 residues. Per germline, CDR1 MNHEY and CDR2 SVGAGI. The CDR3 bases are TGTGCCAGCAGTCCCACCACCGGGGAGCTGTTTTTT. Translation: CASSPTTGELFF.

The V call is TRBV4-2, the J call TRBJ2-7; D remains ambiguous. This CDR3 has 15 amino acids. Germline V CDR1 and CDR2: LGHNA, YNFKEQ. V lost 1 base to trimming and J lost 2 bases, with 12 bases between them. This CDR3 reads CASSQARAVTYEQYF. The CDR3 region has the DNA TGTGCCAGCAGCCAAGCCCGTGCGGTTACCTACGAGCAGTACTTC.

The CDR3 DNA sequence: TGTGCCAGCAGCCCCGGACAGGGGGTTGGCTACACCTTC. Amino acid sequence: CASSPGQGVGYTF. The chain joins TRBV12-3 or TRBV12-4 to TRBJ1-2; 10 bases align to TRBD1. V trimming: 6 bases; J trimming: 7 bases; junction bases outside the gene matches: 5. The CDR3 is 13 residues long.

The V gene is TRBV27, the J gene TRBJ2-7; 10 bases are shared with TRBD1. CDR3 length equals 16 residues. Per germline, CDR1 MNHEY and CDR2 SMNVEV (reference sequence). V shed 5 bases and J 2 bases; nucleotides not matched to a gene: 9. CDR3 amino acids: CASSRSRGTGAYEQYF. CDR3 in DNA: TGTGCCAGCAGTCGATCTCGCGGGACAGGGGCCTACGAGCAGTACTTC.

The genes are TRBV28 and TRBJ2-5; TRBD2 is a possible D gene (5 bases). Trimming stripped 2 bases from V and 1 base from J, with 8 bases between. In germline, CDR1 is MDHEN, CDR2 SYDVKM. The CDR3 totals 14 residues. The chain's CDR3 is CASSLRGIQETQYF. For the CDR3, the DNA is TGTGCCAGCAGTTTAAGAGGGATCCAAGAGACCCAGTACTTC.

CDR3 protein: CASSSQGHGGNQPQHF. In DNA form, the CDR3 reads TGTGCCAGCAGTTCACAGGGGCACGGGGGCAATCAGCCCCAGCATTTT. The chain is built from TRBV27 and TRBJ1-5; 7 nucleotides agree with TRBD1. Trimming at V came to 4 bases and at J to 2 bases, leaving 8 bases not matched to a gene. CDR1 MNHEY and CDR2 SMNVEV come from the germline V gene (reference sequence). This CDR3 has 16 amino acids.

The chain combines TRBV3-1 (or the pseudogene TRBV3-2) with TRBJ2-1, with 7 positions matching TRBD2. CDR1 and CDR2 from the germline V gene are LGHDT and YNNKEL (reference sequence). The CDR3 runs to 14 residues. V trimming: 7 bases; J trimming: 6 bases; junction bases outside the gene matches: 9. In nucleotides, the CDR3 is TGTGCCAGCACCGGGAGTAGCGGGTTCAATGAGCAGTTCTTC. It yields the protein CASTGSSGFNEQFF.

CDR3 bases: TGCGCCAGCAGCTTGGGGGGTGCCCAGGGAACTGAAGCTTTCTTT. Translating gives CASSLGGAQGTEAFF. This sequence joins TRBV5-1 and TRBJ1-1, with D possibly matching TRBD1 (5 bases). The germline V and J ends were trimmed by 0 bases and 5 bases, with 14 bases remaining between them. The V gene's germline CDR1 is SGHRS and CDR2 YFSETQ. The CDR3 consists of 15 residues.

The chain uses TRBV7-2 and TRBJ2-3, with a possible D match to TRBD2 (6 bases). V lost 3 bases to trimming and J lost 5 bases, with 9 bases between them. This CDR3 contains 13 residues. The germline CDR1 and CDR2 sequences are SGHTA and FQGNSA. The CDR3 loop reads CASSFMEGDTQYF. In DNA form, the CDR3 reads TGTGCCAGCAGCTTTATGGAGGGAGATACGCAGTATTTT.

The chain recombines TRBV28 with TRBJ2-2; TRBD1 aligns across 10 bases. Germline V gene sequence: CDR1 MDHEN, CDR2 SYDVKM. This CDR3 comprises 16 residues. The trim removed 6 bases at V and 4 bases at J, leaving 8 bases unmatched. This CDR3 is CASRGGQGISTGELFF. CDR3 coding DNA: TGTGCCAGCAGGGGGGGACAGGGGATAAGCACCGGGGAGCTGTTTTTT.

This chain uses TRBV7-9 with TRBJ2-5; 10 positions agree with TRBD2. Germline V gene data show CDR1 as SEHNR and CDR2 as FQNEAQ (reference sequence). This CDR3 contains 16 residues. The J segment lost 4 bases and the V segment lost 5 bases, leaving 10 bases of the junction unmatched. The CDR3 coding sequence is TGTGCCAGCAGCCCTGGGACTAGCGCCTCCGGAGAGACCCAGTACTTC. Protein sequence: CASSPGTSASGETQYF.

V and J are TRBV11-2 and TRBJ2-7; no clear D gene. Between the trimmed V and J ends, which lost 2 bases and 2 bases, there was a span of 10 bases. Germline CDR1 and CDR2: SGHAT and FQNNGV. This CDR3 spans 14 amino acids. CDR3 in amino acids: CASSLNRLTYEQYF. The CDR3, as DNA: TGTGCCAGCAGCTTAAATCGGCTTACCTACGAGCAGTACTTC.

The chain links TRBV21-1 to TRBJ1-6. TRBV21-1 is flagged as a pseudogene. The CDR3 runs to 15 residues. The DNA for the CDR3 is TGTGCCAGCAGCAAATCCCCCCTAGGGCATTCACCCCTCCACTTT. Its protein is CASSKSPLGHSPLHF.

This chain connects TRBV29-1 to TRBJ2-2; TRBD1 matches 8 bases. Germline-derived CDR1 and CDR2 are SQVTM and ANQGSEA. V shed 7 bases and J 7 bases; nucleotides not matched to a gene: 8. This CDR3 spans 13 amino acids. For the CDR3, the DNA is TGCAGCGCCACTACAGGGGGTAACGGGGAGCTGTTTTTT. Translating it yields CSATTGGNGELFF.

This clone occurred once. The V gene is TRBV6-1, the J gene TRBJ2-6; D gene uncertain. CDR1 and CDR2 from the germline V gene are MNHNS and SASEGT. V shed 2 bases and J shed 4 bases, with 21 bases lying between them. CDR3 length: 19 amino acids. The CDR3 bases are TGTGCCAGCAGTGAACCCCCTTTCGTCGACGCAGGCGGGGCCAACGTCCTGACTTTC. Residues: CASSEPPFVDAGGANVLTF.

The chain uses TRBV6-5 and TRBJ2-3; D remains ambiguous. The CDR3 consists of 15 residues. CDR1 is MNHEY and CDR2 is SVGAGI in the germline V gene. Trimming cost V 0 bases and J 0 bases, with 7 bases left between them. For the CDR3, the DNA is TGTGCCAGCAGTTACTCAGCTGTTAGCACAGATACGCAGTATTTT. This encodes CASSYSAVSTDTQYF.

DNA for the CDR3: TGTGCCAGCTATACGGGACAGCTATCCTACGAGCAGTACTTC. Amino acid sequence: CASYTGQLSYEQYF. V and J are TRBV6-5 and TRBJ2-7, with TRBD1 matching over 7 bases. From germline, CDR1 is MNHEY and CDR2 SVGAGI. V lost 8 bases and J lost 1; bases outside the gene matches: 8. The CDR3 totals 14 residues.

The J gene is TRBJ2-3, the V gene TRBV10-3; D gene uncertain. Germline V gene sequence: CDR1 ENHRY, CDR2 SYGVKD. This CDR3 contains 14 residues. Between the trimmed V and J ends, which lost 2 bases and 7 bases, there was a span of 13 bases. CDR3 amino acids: CAISEPRAANTQYF. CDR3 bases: TGTGCCATCAGTGAGCCCCGGGCCGCCAATACGCAGTATTTT.

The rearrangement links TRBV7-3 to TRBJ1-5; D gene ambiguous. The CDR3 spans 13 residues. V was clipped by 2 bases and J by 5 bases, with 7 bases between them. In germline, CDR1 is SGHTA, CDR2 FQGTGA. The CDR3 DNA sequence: TGTGCCAGCAGCTTAGTTAGGGATCAGCCCCAGCATTTT. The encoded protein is CASSLVRDQPQHF.

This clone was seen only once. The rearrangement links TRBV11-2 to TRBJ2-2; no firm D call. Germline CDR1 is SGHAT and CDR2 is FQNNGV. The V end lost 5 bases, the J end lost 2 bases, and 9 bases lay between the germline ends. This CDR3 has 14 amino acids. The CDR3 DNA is TGTGCCAGCAGCCAGGAACTCAACACCGGGGAGCTGTTTTTT. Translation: CASSQELNTGELFF.

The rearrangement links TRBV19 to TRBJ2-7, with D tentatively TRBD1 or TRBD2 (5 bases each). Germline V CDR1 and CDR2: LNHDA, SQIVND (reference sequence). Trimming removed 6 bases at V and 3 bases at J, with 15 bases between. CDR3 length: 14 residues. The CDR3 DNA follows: TGTGCCAGTAGGCAAACCGGGACGGGCTACGAGCAGTACTTC. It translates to CASRQTGTGYEQYF.

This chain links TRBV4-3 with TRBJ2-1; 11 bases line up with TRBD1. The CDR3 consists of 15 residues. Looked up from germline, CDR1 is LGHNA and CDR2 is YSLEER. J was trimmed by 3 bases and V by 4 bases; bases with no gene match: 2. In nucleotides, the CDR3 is TGCGCCAGCAGCCTGGACAGGGGGCTCTACAATGAGCAGTTCTTC. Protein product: CASSLDRGLYNEQFF.

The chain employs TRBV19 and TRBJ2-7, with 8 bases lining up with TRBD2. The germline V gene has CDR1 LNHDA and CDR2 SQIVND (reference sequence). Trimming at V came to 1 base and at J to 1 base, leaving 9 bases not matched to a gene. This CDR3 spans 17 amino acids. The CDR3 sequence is CASSIAPSAGDSYEQYF. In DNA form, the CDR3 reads TGTGCCAGTAGTATAGCCCCCTCAGCGGGAGATTCCTACGAGCAGTACTTC.

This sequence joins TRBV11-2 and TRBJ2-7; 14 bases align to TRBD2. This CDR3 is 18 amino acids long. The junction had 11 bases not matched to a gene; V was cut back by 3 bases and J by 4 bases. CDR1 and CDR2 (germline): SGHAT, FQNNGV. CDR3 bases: TGTGCCAGCAGCTTCCTATCCGGGACTAGCGGGAGATGGTACGAGCAGTACTTC. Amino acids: CASSFLSGTSGRWYEQYF.

This chain's CDR3 is CASSLGRDGYTF. Here the CDR3 DNA reads TGTGCCAGCAGCCTAGGGAGGGATGGCTACACCTTC. V is TRBV28 and J is TRBJ1-2, with D hard to call. The germline CDR1 and CDR2 sequences are MDHEN and SYDVKM. The CDR3 contains 12 residues. Trimming took off 6 bases at V and 6 bases at J, with 11 bases between the two ends.

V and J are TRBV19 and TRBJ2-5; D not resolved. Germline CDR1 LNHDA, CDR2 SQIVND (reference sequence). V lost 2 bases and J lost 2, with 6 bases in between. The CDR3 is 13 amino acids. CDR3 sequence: CASSILIQETQYF. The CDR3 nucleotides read TGTGCCAGTAGTATACTGATACAAGAGACCCAGTACTTC.